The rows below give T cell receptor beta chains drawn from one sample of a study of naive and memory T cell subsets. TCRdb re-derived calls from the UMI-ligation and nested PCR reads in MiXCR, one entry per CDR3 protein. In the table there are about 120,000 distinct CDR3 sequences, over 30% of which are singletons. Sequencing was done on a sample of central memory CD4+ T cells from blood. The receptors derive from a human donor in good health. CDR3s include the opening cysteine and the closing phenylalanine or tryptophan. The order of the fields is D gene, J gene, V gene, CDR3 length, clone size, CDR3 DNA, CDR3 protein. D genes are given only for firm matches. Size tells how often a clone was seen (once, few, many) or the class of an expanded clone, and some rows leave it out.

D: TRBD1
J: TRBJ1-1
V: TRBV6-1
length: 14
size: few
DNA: TGTGCCAGCAGTGGGCAGGGGGCTAACACTGAAGCTTTCTTT
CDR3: CASSGQGANTEAFF

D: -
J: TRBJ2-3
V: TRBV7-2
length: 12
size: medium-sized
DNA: TGTGCCAGCAGCTTGTACACAGATACGCAGTATTTT
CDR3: CASSLYTDTQYF

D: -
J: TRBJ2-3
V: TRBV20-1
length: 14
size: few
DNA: TGCAGTGCTAGAGGAGGAGACGGGACAGATACGCAGTATTTT
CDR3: CSARGGDGTDTQYF

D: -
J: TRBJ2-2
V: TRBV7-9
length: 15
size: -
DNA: TGTGCCAGCAGCGCGGGCCGAGTGAGTGCCGGGGAGCTGTTTTTT
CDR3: CASSAGRVSAGELFF

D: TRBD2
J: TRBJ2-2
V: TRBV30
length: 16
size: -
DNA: TGTGCCTGGAGTGTAGGACTAGCGGGAGGGCACGGGGAGCTGTTTTTT
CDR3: CAWSVGLAGGHGELFF

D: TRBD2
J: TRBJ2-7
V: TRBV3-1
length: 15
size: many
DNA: TGTGCCAGCAGCGTGGGACTAGCGGGAGCTGGGGAGCAGTACTTC
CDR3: CASSVGLAGAGEQYF

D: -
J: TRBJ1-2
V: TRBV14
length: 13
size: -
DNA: TGTGCCAGCAGCCCAGGACAAAGCTATGGCTACACCTTC
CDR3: CASSPGQSYGYTF

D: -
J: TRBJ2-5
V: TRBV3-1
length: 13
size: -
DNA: TGTGCCAGCAGCGCGAGGGAGCGAGGGCCCCAGTACTTC
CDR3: CASSARERGPQYF

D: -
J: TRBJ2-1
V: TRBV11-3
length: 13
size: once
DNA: TGTGTCAGCAGCCCAAGCCAACGCAATGAGCAGTTCTTC
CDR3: CVSSPSQRNEQFF

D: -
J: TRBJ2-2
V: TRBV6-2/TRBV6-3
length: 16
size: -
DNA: TGTGCCAGCAGTGGCGCCGGGACTGCGAACACCGGGGAGCTGTTTTTT
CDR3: CASSGAGTANTGELFF

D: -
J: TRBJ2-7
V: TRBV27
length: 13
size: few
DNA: TGTGCCAGCAGGCGGGCGATAAACTACGAGCAGTACTTC
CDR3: CASRRAINYEQYF

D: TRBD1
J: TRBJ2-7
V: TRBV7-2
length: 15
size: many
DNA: TGTGCCAGCAGCTTAGGGGGACAGGGAGCCTACGAGCAGTACTTC
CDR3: CASSLGGQGAYEQYF

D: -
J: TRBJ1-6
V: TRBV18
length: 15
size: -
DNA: TGTGCCAGCTCACGAGACAGGCCTAATAATTCACCCCTCCACTTT
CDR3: CASSRDRPNNSPLHF

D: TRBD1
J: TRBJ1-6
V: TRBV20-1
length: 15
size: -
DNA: TGCAGTGCTAGAGATGCACAGGGGGCGTATTCACCCCTCCACTTT
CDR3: CSARDAQGAYSPLHF

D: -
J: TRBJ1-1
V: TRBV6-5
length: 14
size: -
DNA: TGTGCCAGCCGGGTTGTTTGGGGGAACACTGAAGCTTTCTTT
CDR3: CASRVVWGNTEAFF

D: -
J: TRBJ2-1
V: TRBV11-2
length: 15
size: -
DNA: TGTGCCAGCAGCTTAGATTTACAGCCCTACAATGAGCAGTTCTTC
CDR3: CASSLDLQPYNEQFF

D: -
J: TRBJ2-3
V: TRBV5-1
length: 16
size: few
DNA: TGCGCCAGCAGCTTGGCTGGGGACCCACGAACAGATACGCAGTATTTT
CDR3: CASSLAGDPRTDTQYF

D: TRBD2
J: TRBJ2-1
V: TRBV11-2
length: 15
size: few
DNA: TGTGCCAGCAGCTTGAGCGGGAGGACCTACAATGAGCAGTTCTTC
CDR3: CASSLSGRTYNEQFF

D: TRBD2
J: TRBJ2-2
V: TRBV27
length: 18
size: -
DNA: TGTGCCAGCCGATCAACTTCGGGACTAGCGGGAATGGACGGGGAGCTGTTTTTT
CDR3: CASRSTSGLAGMDGELFF

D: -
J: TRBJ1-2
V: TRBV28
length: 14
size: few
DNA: TGTGCCTCCAGTTTAAGCGCCGAGAGGGTCGGCTACACCTTC
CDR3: CASSLSAERVGYTF

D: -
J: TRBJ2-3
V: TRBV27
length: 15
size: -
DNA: TGTGCCAGCACGTTGAGCGGGCCTAGCACAGATACGCAGTATTTT
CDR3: CASTLSGPSTDTQYF

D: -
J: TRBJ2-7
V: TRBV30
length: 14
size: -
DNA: TGTGCCTGGAGTGTACGAGGGTGGTCGCGGGAGCAGTACTTC
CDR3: CAWSVRGWSREQYF

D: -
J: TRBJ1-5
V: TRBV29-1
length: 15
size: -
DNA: TGCAGCGACTCGCAGGGTCGAGGGAGCAATCAGCCCCAGCATTTT
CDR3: CSDSQGRGSNQPQHF

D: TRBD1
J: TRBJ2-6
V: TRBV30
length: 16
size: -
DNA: TGTGCCTTTAGGACAGGGGCACTCTCTGGGGCCAACGTCCTGACTTTC
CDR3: CAFRTGALSGANVLTF

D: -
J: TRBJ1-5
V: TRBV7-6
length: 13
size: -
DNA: TGTGCCAGCAGCAAACAGGGTCATCAGCCCCAGCATTTT
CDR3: CASSKQGHQPQHF

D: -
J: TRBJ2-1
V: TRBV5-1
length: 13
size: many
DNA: TGCGCCAGCAGCTTAGTCGGGAAGGAAGAGCAGTTCTTC
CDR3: CASSLVGKEEQFF

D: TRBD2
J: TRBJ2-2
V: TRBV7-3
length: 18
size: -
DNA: TGTGCCAGCAGCCCCCGGACTAGCGGGAGCGTGAACACCGGGGAGCTGTTTTTT
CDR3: CASSPRTSGSVNTGELFF

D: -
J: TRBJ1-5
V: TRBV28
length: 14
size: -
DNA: TGTGCCAGCAGCCCAGACAGGAGGAAGCAGCCCCAGCATTTT
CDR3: CASSPDRRKQPQHF

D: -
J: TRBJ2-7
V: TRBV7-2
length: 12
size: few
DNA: TGTGCCAGCAGCTTCGACAGCTACGAGCAGTACTTC
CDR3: CASSFDSYEQYF

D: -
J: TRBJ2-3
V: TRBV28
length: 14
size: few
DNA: TGTGCCAGCAGTTCGACAGCGAACCTAAAGGCGCAGTATTTT
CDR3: CASSSTANLKAQYF

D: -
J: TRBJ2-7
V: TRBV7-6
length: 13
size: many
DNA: TGTGCCAGCAGCTTAGTGGCGGGTGGTGAGCAGTACTTC
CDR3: CASSLVAGGEQYF

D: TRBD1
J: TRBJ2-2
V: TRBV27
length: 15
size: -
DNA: TGTGCCAGCAGCCTGACAGGGGCTGACACCGGGGAGCTGTTTTTT
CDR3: CASSLTGADTGELFF

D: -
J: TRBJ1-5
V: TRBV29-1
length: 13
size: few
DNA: TGCAGCGTTGTCTTATCGGACAATCAGCCCCAGCATTTT
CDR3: CSVVLSDNQPQHF

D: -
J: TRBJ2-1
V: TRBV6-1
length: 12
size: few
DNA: TGTGCCAGCAGTCCAGCTGGGGGTGAGCAGTTCTTC
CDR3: CASSPAGGEQFF

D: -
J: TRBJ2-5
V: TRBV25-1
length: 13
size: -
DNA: TGTGCCAGCAGTGGAGGCCTCCAAGAGACCCAGTACTTC
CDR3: CASSGGLQETQYF

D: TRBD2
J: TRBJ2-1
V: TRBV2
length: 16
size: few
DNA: TGTGCCAGCCCAAACAAGGGAAGCGGGGGCTACAATGAGCAGTTCTTC
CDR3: CASPNKGSGGYNEQFF

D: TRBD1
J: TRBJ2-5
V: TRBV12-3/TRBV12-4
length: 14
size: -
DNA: TGTGCCAGCAGGGATACTGACAGGGAAGAGACCCAGTACTTC
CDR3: CASRDTDREETQYF

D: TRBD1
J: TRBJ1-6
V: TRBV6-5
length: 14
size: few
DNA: TGTGCCAGCAGATGGGGACAGCATAATTCACCCCTCCACTTT
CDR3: CASRWGQHNSPLHF

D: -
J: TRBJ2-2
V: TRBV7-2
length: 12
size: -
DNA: TGTGCCAGCAGCTTTGTTACCGGGGAGCTGTTTTTT
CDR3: CASSFVTGELFF

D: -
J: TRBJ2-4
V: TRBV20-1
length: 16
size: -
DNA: TGCAGTGCTAGAGATGGGGCGCGTTTAGCCAAAAACATTCAGTACTTC
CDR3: CSARDGARLAKNIQYF

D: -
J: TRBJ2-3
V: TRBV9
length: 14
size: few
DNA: TGTGCCAGCAGCGTAGTACAGGGATCAGATACGCAGTATTTT
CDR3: CASSVVQGSDTQYF

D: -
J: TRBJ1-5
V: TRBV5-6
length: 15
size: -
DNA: TGTGCCAGCAGCTCCGGCCTTTATAGCAATCAGCCCCAGCATTTT
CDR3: CASSSGLYSNQPQHF

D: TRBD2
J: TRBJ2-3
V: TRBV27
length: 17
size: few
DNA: TGTGCCAGCAGAGGGACTAGCGGGAGGGCCAGCACAGATACGCAGTATTTT
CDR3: CASRGTSGRASTDTQYF

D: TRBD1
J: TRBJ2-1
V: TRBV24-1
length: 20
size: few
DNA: TGTGCCACCAGTGATTTTTCAGGTGCGGGCGGGACAGGGGCCTACAATGAGCAGTTCTTC
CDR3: CATSDFSGAGGTGAYNEQFF

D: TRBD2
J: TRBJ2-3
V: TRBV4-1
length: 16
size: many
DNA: TGCGCCAGCAGCCAAACCGGGACTAGAAGCACAGATACGCAGTATTTT
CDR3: CASSQTGTRSTDTQYF

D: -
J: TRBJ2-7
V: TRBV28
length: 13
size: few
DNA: TGTGCCAGCAGTTTAGGGGCCCCCTACGAGCAGTACTTC
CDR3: CASSLGAPYEQYF

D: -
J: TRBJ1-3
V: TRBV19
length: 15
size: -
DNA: TGTGCCAGTAGTCCCAGGGGACTCTCTGGAAACACCATATATTTT
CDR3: CASSPRGLSGNTIYF

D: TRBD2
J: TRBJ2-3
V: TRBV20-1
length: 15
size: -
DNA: TGCAGTGCTACCAAGCGGGAGCGGAGCACAGATACGCAGTATTTT
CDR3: CSATKRERSTDTQYF